Listed below are T cell receptor beta chains from one sample, sequenced in a study of vaccination effects on CD4 cells after COVID-19. For these TCRs, the target antigens are not known. Repertoires were generated with immunoSEQ multiplex PCR, while TCRdb's copy carries only in-frame clones and drops some. The sample includes 15,000 to 20,000 clones, 76% of them seen just once. The material was CD4+ T cells from PBMCs cultured with HCoV-NL63 spike peptides, obtained after COVID-19 vaccination. The origin of the receptors is a human donor who received a COVID-19 vaccine. Both conserved end residues are part of each CDR3. D genes are given only for firm matches. Clone size is given for some rows only: seen once, a few or many times, or a class if the clone is expanded.

v_call: TRBV10-3
j_call: TRBJ1-1
clone_size: .
d_call: .
cdr3_nt: TGTGCCATCAGTGTGGGAGGGCTGAACACTGAAGCTTTCTTT
cdr3_aa: CAISVGGLNTEAFF

v_call: TRBV5-6
j_call: TRBJ2-3
clone_size: .
d_call: .
cdr3_nt: TGTGCCAGCAGCTTGGCCGGGGGCACAGATACGCAGTATTTT
cdr3_aa: CASSLAGGTDTQYF

v_call: TRBV13
j_call: TRBJ2-1
clone_size: .
d_call: .
cdr3_nt: TGTGCCAGCGGATTAGGGGGGGCTACCGGGCAGTTCTTC
cdr3_aa: CASGLGGATGQFF

v_call: TRBV5-5
j_call: TRBJ1-1
clone_size: large
d_call: .
cdr3_nt: TGTGCCAGCAGCTTGGCAGGTTCGGGAACTTGGACTGAAGCTTTCTTT
cdr3_aa: CASSLAGSGTWTEAFF

v_call: TRBV5-4
j_call: TRBJ2-5
clone_size: .
d_call: .
cdr3_nt: TGTGCCAGCAGCTTGGGACCGGGCCGCGGAGAGACCCAGTACTTC
cdr3_aa: CASSLGPGRGETQYF

v_call: TRBV3-1/TRBV3-2
j_call: TRBJ1-1
clone_size: .
d_call: .
cdr3_nt: TGTGCCAGCAGACTGACAGAGAACACTGAAGCTTTCTTT
cdr3_aa: CASRLTENTEAFF

v_call: TRBV4-2
j_call: TRBJ1-4
clone_size: .
d_call: TRBD1
cdr3_nt: TGTGCCAGCAGCCAGCAGGACAGGGGGCGTGAAAAACTGTTTTTT
cdr3_aa: CASSQQDRGREKLFF

v_call: TRBV4-3
j_call: TRBJ2-1
clone_size: .
d_call: .
cdr3_nt: TGCGCCAGCAGCCAAGACAGGGCGGTCTACAATGAGCAGTTCTTC
cdr3_aa: CASSQDRAVYNEQFF

v_call: TRBV5-5
j_call: TRBJ2-1
clone_size: .
d_call: TRBD1
cdr3_nt: TGTGCCAGCAGCCCCTGGACAGGGAGGAGCAATGAGCAGTTCTTC
cdr3_aa: CASSPWTGRSNEQFF

v_call: TRBV5-6
j_call: TRBJ1-2
clone_size: .
d_call: TRBD1
cdr3_nt: TGTGCCAGCAGGTCGACAGGGCTCAACTATGGCTACACCTTC
cdr3_aa: CASRSTGLNYGYTF

v_call: TRBV5-1
j_call: TRBJ2-7
clone_size: .
d_call: TRBD2
cdr3_nt: TGCGCCAGCAGCCCCTTAGCGGGAGTGGGCGGCGAGCAGTACTTC
cdr3_aa: CASSPLAGVGGEQYF

v_call: TRBV6-1
j_call: TRBJ1-5
clone_size: .
d_call: .
cdr3_nt: TGTGCCAGCAGTGAAGCCTCCCACAGCAATCAGCCCCAGCATTTT
cdr3_aa: CASSEASHSNQPQHF

v_call: TRBV2
j_call: TRBJ2-5
clone_size: .
d_call: .
cdr3_nt: TGTGCCAGCAGTTATCATGCGGGGCCCCAAGAGACCCAGTACTTC
cdr3_aa: CASSYHAGPQETQYF

v_call: TRBV6-5
j_call: TRBJ2-3
clone_size: .
d_call: .
cdr3_nt: TGTGCCAGCAGAGACGGACGGTTTAGCACAGATACGCAGTATTTT
cdr3_aa: CASRDGRFSTDTQYF

v_call: TRBV6-5
j_call: TRBJ2-7
clone_size: few
d_call: .
cdr3_nt: TGTGCCAGCAGTTCCCCATGGACAGCCGACCCCTACGAGCAGTACTTC
cdr3_aa: CASSSPWTADPYEQYF

v_call: TRBV3-1/TRBV3-2
j_call: TRBJ2-2
clone_size: few
d_call: .
cdr3_nt: TGTGCCAGCAGCCAAGATTCGGGAACCGGGGAGCTGTTTTTT
cdr3_aa: CASSQDSGTGELFF

v_call: TRBV4-3
j_call: TRBJ2-7
clone_size: .
d_call: .
cdr3_nt: TGCGCCAGCAGCCAAGATTTCAACCAGAGCTACGAGCAGTACTTC
cdr3_aa: CASSQDFNQSYEQYF

v_call: TRBV2
j_call: TRBJ1-2
clone_size: .
d_call: .
cdr3_nt: TGTGCCAGCAGTCGCCCTGGCCAGGGCTACACCTTC
cdr3_aa: CASSRPGQGYTF

v_call: TRBV7-3
j_call: TRBJ2-1
clone_size: .
d_call: TRBD2
cdr3_nt: TGTGCCAGCAGCCGGACGACTAGCGGGTACAATGAGCAGTTCTTC
cdr3_aa: CASSRTTSGYNEQFF

v_call: TRBV7-8
j_call: TRBJ2-3
clone_size: .
d_call: TRBD2
cdr3_nt: TGTGCCAGCAGCTTACAAGCGGGAGCCGCAGATACGCAGTATTTT
cdr3_aa: CASSLQAGAADTQYF

v_call: TRBV3-1/TRBV3-2
j_call: TRBJ1-2
clone_size: .
d_call: .
cdr3_nt: TGTGCCAGCGGCTCTGGGGGGTATGGCTACACCTTC
cdr3_aa: CASGSGGYGYTF

v_call: TRBV18
j_call: TRBJ2-6
clone_size: .
d_call: TRBD1
cdr3_nt: TGTGCCAGCTCACCGCAGACAGGGGCAGGAGCTGGGGCCAACGTCCTGACTTTC
cdr3_aa: CASSPQTGAGAGANVLTF

v_call: TRBV7-2
j_call: TRBJ1-5
clone_size: few
d_call: .
cdr3_nt: TGTGCCAGCAGCTTAGAGAGGGGTTTGAAGCCCCAGCATTTT
cdr3_aa: CASSLERGLKPQHF

v_call: TRBV18
j_call: TRBJ2-1
clone_size: .
d_call: .
cdr3_nt: TGTGCCAGCTCACCACTGAATTTGCGACAGGTTGGCAATGAGCAGTTCTTC
cdr3_aa: CASSPLNLRQVGNEQFF

v_call: TRBV5-1
j_call: TRBJ2-3
clone_size: few
d_call: .
cdr3_nt: TGCGCCACCGCCTGGGGTTCAAGCACAGATACGCAGTATTTT
cdr3_aa: CATAWGSSTDTQYF

v_call: TRBV6-5
j_call: TRBJ2-7
clone_size: once
d_call: .
cdr3_nt: TGTGCCAGCTTCTCAGAGGTAACCTACGAGCAGTACTTC
cdr3_aa: CASFSEVTYEQYF

v_call: TRBV4-1
j_call: TRBJ2-3
clone_size: .
d_call: .
cdr3_nt: TGCGCCAGCAGCCAAGGCTCAGGGGTTCTGGGAGATACGCAGTATTTT
cdr3_aa: CASSQGSGVLGDTQYF

v_call: TRBV6-1
j_call: TRBJ2-7
clone_size: .
d_call: .
cdr3_nt: TGTGCCAGCAGTGAAAATGGGTCGAAGAACGAGCAGTACTTC
cdr3_aa: CASSENGSKNEQYF

v_call: TRBV30
j_call: TRBJ1-2
clone_size: .
d_call: .
cdr3_nt: TGTGCCTGGACTCTGGGGGGGGCAGGGGGCTACACCTTC
cdr3_aa: CAWTLGGAGGYTF

v_call: TRBV4-3
j_call: TRBJ1-2
clone_size: .
d_call: .
cdr3_nt: TGCGCCAGCAGCCAAGAAGGGGCGGGGGCGCAGTATGGCTACACCTTC
cdr3_aa: CASSQEGAGAQYGYTF

v_call: TRBV20-1
j_call: TRBJ1-5
clone_size: .
d_call: TRBD1
cdr3_nt: TGCAGTGCTAGTCAGACAGGGCGCGGCAATCAGCCCCAGCATTTT
cdr3_aa: CSASQTGRGNQPQHF

v_call: TRBV7-3
j_call: TRBJ2-5
clone_size: once
d_call: .
cdr3_nt: TGTGCCAGCAGCGCCCGGGGTTTGGGAGAGACCCAGTACTTC
cdr3_aa: CASSARGLGETQYF

v_call: TRBV19
j_call: TRBJ1-5
clone_size: .
d_call: TRBD1
cdr3_nt: TGTGCCAGTAGTGTGACAGGGTTGAGCAATCAGCCCCAGCATTTT
cdr3_aa: CASSVTGLSNQPQHF

v_call: TRBV7-7
j_call: TRBJ2-2
clone_size: .
d_call: .
cdr3_nt: TGTGCTAGCAGCTCTGGTGTAGGGACAAGCAACACCGGGGAGCTGTTTTTT
cdr3_aa: CASSSGVGTSNTGELFF

v_call: TRBV4-1
j_call: TRBJ1-5
clone_size: .
d_call: .
cdr3_nt: TGCGCCAGCAGCCCGAGGGGTGGGGGCAATCAGCCCCAGCATTTT
cdr3_aa: CASSPRGGGNQPQHF

v_call: TRBV29-1
j_call: TRBJ1-1
clone_size: .
d_call: .
cdr3_nt: TGCAGCGTTGTTGAGGGATTGAACACTGAAGCTTTCTTT
cdr3_aa: CSVVEGLNTEAFF

v_call: TRBV4-2
j_call: TRBJ2-3
clone_size: .
d_call: .
cdr3_nt: TGTGCCAGCAGCCCACAACGCACAGATACGCAGTATTTT
cdr3_aa: CASSPQRTDTQYF

v_call: TRBV6-5
j_call: TRBJ1-6
clone_size: .
d_call: .
cdr3_nt: TGTGCCAGCAGTTACTCGTGGCAGGGGAGGACTCCCCTCCACTTT
cdr3_aa: CASSYSWQGRTPLHF

v_call: TRBV7-8
j_call: TRBJ1-1
clone_size: .
d_call: .
cdr3_nt: TGTGCCAGCAGCTTAGCAGAGTACACTGAAGCTTTCTTT
cdr3_aa: CASSLAEYTEAFF

v_call: TRBV5-4
j_call: TRBJ2-3
clone_size: .
d_call: TRBD1
cdr3_nt: TGTGCCAGCAGCAAACAGGGGGCTCTCACAGATACGCAGTATTTT
cdr3_aa: CASSKQGALTDTQYF

v_call: TRBV2
j_call: TRBJ2-7
clone_size: .
d_call: .
cdr3_nt: TGTGCCAGCAGTGAGGGGGGGCTCCACGAGCAGTACTTC
cdr3_aa: CASSEGGLHEQYF

v_call: TRBV6-5
j_call: TRBJ2-7
clone_size: .
d_call: .
cdr3_nt: TGTGCCAGCAGTTATAGTTACAGATCCTACGAGCAGTACTTC
cdr3_aa: CASSYSYRSYEQYF

v_call: TRBV6-1
j_call: TRBJ1-5
clone_size: once
d_call: .
cdr3_nt: TGTGCCAGCAGTGAAGTTTGGGTCGTCTCTAGCAATCAGCCCCAGCATTTT
cdr3_aa: CASSEVWVVSSNQPQHF

v_call: TRBV19
j_call: TRBJ1-1
clone_size: few
d_call: .
cdr3_nt: TGTGCCAGTAGTAGACAAAACTTAAAGAACACTGAAGCTTTCTTT
cdr3_aa: CASSRQNLKNTEAFF

v_call: TRBV7-2
j_call: TRBJ1-3
clone_size: .
d_call: .
cdr3_nt: TGTGCCAGCAGCCCACAGGGTACCTTCTCTGGAAACACCATATATTTT
cdr3_aa: CASSPQGTFSGNTIYF

v_call: TRBV4-3
j_call: TRBJ1-6
clone_size: .
d_call: .
cdr3_nt: TGCGCCAGCAGCCAAGATCCCCAGGGGAGGAATGGCTCACCCCTCCACTTT
cdr3_aa: CASSQDPQGRNGSPLHF

v_call: TRBV7-6
j_call: TRBJ1-3
clone_size: .
d_call: .
cdr3_nt: TGTGCCAGCAGCCAATACGGGGAAAAGGGAAACACCATATATTTT
cdr3_aa: CASSQYGEKGNTIYF